This TCR beta chain is from a study of PD-1 blockade in classical Hodgkin lymphoma. Trimming left V 3 bases short and J 1 base short, with 9 bases between. The CDR3 has 14 residues. Germline CDR1 is LGHNA and CDR2 is YNFKEQ. Only in-frame clones appear in the TCRdb table, and some are missing; sequencing was by immunoSEQ multiplex PCR. This sample has 30,000 to 35,000 clones; 82% occur once, and the top ten carry more than 30%. Findings and limits, study-wide: Whereas CD4+ TCR diversity had risen significantly by C4D1, CD8+ TCR diversity had not. Complete responders' baseline diversity resembled that of newly diagnosed patients.

Each patient's relapse followed autologous stem cell transplantation, and brentuximab vedotin exposure varied. About this clone: Its cognate antigen is unknown.

J is TRBJ1-2 and V is TRBV4-2; tentative D call: TRBD1 (5 bases). Specimen: peripheral blood mononuclear cells (PBMCs), collected at baseline. The receptor was isolated from a human donor with classical Hodgkin lymphoma. In DNA form, the CDR3 reads TGTGCCAGCAGCCAGGTGACAGATAACTATGGCTACACCTTC. Amino acid sequence: CASSQVTDNYGYTF.